Listed below are T cell receptor beta chains from one sample, sequenced in a study of vaccination and CD4 T cells after COVID-19. TCRdb used MiXCR to reprocess the PCR reads, holding one entry per CDR3 protein. This sample has more than 9,500 distinct CDR3 sequences, with 37% found just once. No antigen has been identified for these receptors. The sequencing input was CD4+ T cells from blood, cultured in vitro. The receptor set was obtained from a human donor in good health. Both conserved end residues are part of each CDR3. The D gene is left open where the match is weak. The size of a clone is reported for some rows only, either as once, few or many, or as a class for expanded clones.

NA,TRBD1,TRBJ1-1,14,TRBV4-1,CASCPDRGSTEAFF,TGCGCCAGCTGTCCAGACAGGGGGAGTACTGAAGCTTTCTTT
NA,TRBD2,TRBJ2-3,16,TRBV28,CASSGTSGRSSDTQYF,TGTGCCAGCAGTGGGACTAGCGGCCGATCGTCAGATACGCAGTATTTT
once,TRBD2,TRBJ2-7,15,TRBV7-6,CASSRGLAGVGEQYF,TGTGCCAGCAGCCGAGGACTAGCGGGAGTGGGGGAGCAGTACTTC
NA,NA,TRBJ1-2,13,TRBV14,CASSQFTNYGYTF,TGTGCCAGCAGCCAATTCACTAACTATGGCTACACCTTC
NA,TRBD2,TRBJ2-1,16,TRBV5-6,CASTLRRGLAVNEQFF,TGTGCCAGCACTCTCCGAAGGGGACTAGCGGTAAATGAGCAGTTCTTC
NA,TRBD2,TRBJ2-3,12,TRBV7-2,CASSAGADTQYF,TGTGCCAGCAGCGCGGGAGCAGATACGCAGTATTTT
few,TRBD2,TRBJ2-3,15,TRBV7-9,CASSEAGTNTDTQYF,TGTGCCAGCAGCGAAGCCGGGACTAACACAGATACGCAGTATTTT
NA,TRBD1,TRBJ2-1,16,TRBV27,CASSPSDRGRENEQFF,TGTGCCAGCAGCCCTTCGGACAGGGGACGAGAGAATGAGCAGTTCTTC
NA,NA,TRBJ2-3,13,TRBV4-3,CASSQEVADTQYF,TGCGCCAGCAGCCAAGAGGTGGCAGATACGCAGTATTTT
NA,TRBD1,TRBJ2-5,15,TRBV11-2,CASSSLRQGEETQYF,TGTGCCAGCAGCTCCCTACGACAGGGAGAAGAGACCCAGTACTTC
NA,TRBD2,TRBJ2-2,15,TRBV6-1,CASKRAGVDTGELFF,TGTGCCAGCAAGAGAGCGGGAGTCGACACCGGGGAGCTGTTTTTT
few,TRBD1,TRBJ1-5,14,TRBV20-1,CSVSQGVGNQPQHF,TGCAGTGTTTCACAGGGGGTCGGGAATCAGCCCCAGCATTTT
NA,TRBD1,TRBJ1-1,15,TRBV19,CASSIREGADTEAFF,TGTGCCAGTAGTATAAGGGAGGGGGCCGACACTGAAGCTTTCTTT
medium-sized,TRBD1,TRBJ1-2,14,TRBV6-5,CASSSGQGTYGYTF,TGTGCCAGCAGTTCAGGACAGGGAACTTATGGCTACACCTTC
few,NA,TRBJ1-5,15,TRBV7-9,CASSPTEGGNQPQHF,TGTGCCAGCAGCCCGACAGAGGGAGGCAATCAGCCCCAGCATTTT
NA,NA,TRBJ2-1,13,TRBV7-9,CASSLRAEAEQFF,TGTGCCAGCAGCTTAAGGGCAGAAGCTGAGCAGTTCTTC
NA,TRBD1,TRBJ1-2,15,TRBV6-4,CASSASQGQGIGYTF,TGTGCCAGCAGTGCCTCGCAGGGACAGGGGATTGGCTACACCTTC
few,TRBD2,TRBJ2-7,15,TRBV20-1,CSARGHQREGNEQYF,TGCAGTGCTAGAGGTCATCAGCGGGAGGGTAACGAGCAGTACTTC
NA,NA,TRBJ2-5,23,TRBV19,CAGDFERPSTSGRSGGGRETQYF,NA
few,NA,TRBJ1-2,13,TRBV10-3,CAISDSPNYGYTF,TGTGCCATCAGTGACAGCCCGAACTATGGCTACACCTTC
few,TRBD1,TRBJ1-3,17,TRBV7-9,CASSRMGQADAGNTIYF,TGTGCCAGCAGCAGGATGGGACAGGCGGATGCTGGAAACACCATATATTTT
few,NA,TRBJ2-3,15,TRBV5-4,CASKKRALAGDTQYF,TGTGCCAGCAAGAAGCGTGCGCTGGCTGGGGATACGCAGTATTTT
NA,TRBD1,TRBJ2-7,15,TRBV5-5,CASSSSGQGGDEQYF,TGTGCCAGCAGCTCCTCGGGACAGGGTGGGGACGAGCAGTACTTC
NA,NA,TRBJ2-1,13,TRBV5-1,CASSSRTAIEQFF,TGCGCCAGCAGCTCCAGGACCGCGATTGAGCAGTTCTTC
NA,NA,TRBJ2-7,14,TRBV18,CASSYEDGPYEQYF,TGTGCCAGCTCATATGAGGACGGCCCCTACGAGCAGTACTTC
few,NA,TRBJ2-6,15,TRBV10-3,CAISESSSGANVLTF,TGTGCCATCAGTGAGTCTAGCTCTGGGGCCAACGTCCTGACTTTC
few,NA,TRBJ2-5,14,TRBV7-3,CASSLMVGPGTQYF,TGTGCCAGCAGCTTAATGGTCGGACCGGGGACCCAGTACTTC
NA,NA,TRBJ2-2,14,TRBV6-1,CASNGRTNTGELFF,TGTGCCAGCAACGGGCGGACTAACACCGGGGAGCTGTTTTTT
NA,NA,TRBJ2-7,14,TRBV28,CASSDSLNSYEQYF,TGTGCCAGCAGCGACAGCCTCAACTCCTACGAGCAGTACTTC
NA,NA,TRBJ1-1,13,TRBV7-2,CASSLVLERAVFF,TGTGCCAGCAGCTTAGTCCTGGAGAGGGCGGTTTTCTTT
NA,TRBD1,TRBJ2-3,15,TRBV6-2/TRBV6-3,CASSPNWDRGYTQYF,TGTGCCAGCAGTCCAAACTGGGACAGGGGATATACGCAGTATTTT
NA,NA,TRBJ1-2,11,TRBV20-1,CSAPWLGGYTF,TGCAGTGCTCCCTGGTTAGGCGGCTACACCTTC
few,TRBD1,TRBJ1-6,13,TRBV30,CAWRWDRASPLHF,TGTGCCTGGAGGTGGGACAGGGCTTCACCCCTCCACTTT
NA,NA,TRBJ1-1,16,TRBV5-1,CASSPRPGTTNTEAFF,TGCGCCAGCAGCCCGAGGCCAGGGACGACGAACACTGAAGCTTTCTTT
NA,TRBD1,TRBJ2-6,18,TRBV6-2/TRBV6-3,CASSYSTGGVSGANVLTF,TGTGCCAGCAGTTACTCGACAGGGGGGGTCTCTGGGGCCAACGTCCTGACTTTC
NA,NA,TRBJ2-5,14,TRBV6-7,CASSDLGKGETQYF,TGTGCCAGCAGCGACCTCGGTAAGGGGGAGACCCAGTACTTC
few,NA,TRBJ1-2,15,TRBV11-3,CASSFDQRINYGYTF,TGTGCCAGCAGCTTCGATCAACGGATTAACTATGGCTACACCTTC
NA,TRBD1,TRBJ2-3,15,TRBV6-1,CASSPGTGPTGWQYF,TGTGCCAGCAGTCCGGGGACAGGCCCCACCGGATGGCAGTATTTT
few,NA,TRBJ1-6,13,TRBV19,CASRRTGNSPLHF,TGTGCCAGTCGCCGCACAGGGAATTCACCCCTCCACTTT
NA,TRBD2,TRBJ2-7,15,TRBV20-1,CSARDILAGNYEQYF,TGCAGTGCTAGAGATATTCTAGCGGGAAACTACGAGCAGTACTTC
NA,NA,TRBJ2-5,15,TRBV2,CASRAWGTGQETQYF,TGTGCCAGCAGGGCGTGGGGGACGGGGCAAGAGACCCAGTACTTC
NA,TRBD2,TRBJ2-3,18,TRBV7-2,CASSLQAIAGGGTDTQYF,TGTGCCAGCAGCTTGCAAGCTATAGCGGGAGGGGGCACAGATACGCAGTATTTT
NA,TRBD1,TRBJ1-2,12,TRBV6-1,CASRDRGRDYTF,TGTGCCAGCAGGGACAGGGGGCGTGACTACACCTTC
NA,TRBD1,TRBJ1-1,14,TRBV6-1,CATLKDRVMTEAFF,TGTGCCACCCTTAAGGACAGGGTGATGACTGAAGCTTTCTTT
NA,NA,TRBJ1-2,12,TRBV6-4,CASSDGVYGFTF,TGTGCCAGCAGTGACGGCGTCTATGGCTTCACCTTC
NA,TRBD2,TRBJ2-5,15,TRBV29-1,CSVRWAGAVRETQYF,TGCAGCGTTAGGTGGGCGGGAGCCGTCCGAGAGACCCAGTACTTC
NA,NA,TRBJ1-1,13,TRBV19,CASSIRPGTEAFF,TGTGCCAGTAGTATACGACCGGGAACTGAAGCTTTCTTT